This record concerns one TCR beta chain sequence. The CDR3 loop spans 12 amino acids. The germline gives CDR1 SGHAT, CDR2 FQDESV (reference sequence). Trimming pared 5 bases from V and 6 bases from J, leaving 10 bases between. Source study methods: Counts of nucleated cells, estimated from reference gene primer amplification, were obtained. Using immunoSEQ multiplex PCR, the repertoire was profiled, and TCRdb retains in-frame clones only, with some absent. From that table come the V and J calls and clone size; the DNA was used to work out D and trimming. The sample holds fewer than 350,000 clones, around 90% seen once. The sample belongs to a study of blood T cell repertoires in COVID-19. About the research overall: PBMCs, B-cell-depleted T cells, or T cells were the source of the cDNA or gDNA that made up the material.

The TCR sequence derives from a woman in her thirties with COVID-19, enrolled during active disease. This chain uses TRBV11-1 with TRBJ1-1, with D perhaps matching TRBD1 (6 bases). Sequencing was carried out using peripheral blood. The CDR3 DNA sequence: TGTGCCAGCAGCCCGAACAGGGCTGAAGCTTTCTTT. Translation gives CASSPNRAEAFF.